This is a list of T cell receptor beta chains from one sample in a study of PD-L1 blockade in urothelial cancer. Repertoires were generated with immunoSEQ multiplex PCR, while TCRdb's copy carries only in-frame clones and drops some. The sample shows about 120,000 clones, about 89% of them seen only once. This specimen was PBMCs, taken around atezolizumab (anti-PD-L1) treatment. The receptors stem from a man in his sixties with urothelial cancer. The CDR3 runs from the conserved cysteine through the conserved F or W. A D gene is named only where the DNA matches it firmly. Only some rows state a clone size, as once, few, many or a class for expanded clones.

-	-	TRBV6-1	TRBJ2-7	TGTGCCAGCAGCTCCAGGGACTACGAGCAGTACTTC	CASSSRDYEQYF
-	TRBD1	TRBV18	TRBJ1-1	TGTGCCAGCTCACTACAGGGGCTGAACACTGAAGCTTTCTTT	CASSLQGLNTEAFF
-	TRBD1	TRBV28	TRBJ2-6	TGTGCCAGCAGATCAACAGGGGGACCGTCTGGGGCCAACGTCCTGACTTTC	CASRSTGGPSGANVLTF
-	-	TRBV7-9	TRBJ2-5	TGTGCCAGCAGCCCCGGCCCGGGAGAGACCCAGTACTTC	CASSPGPGETQYF
-	-	TRBV10-1	TRBJ1-1	TGCGCCAGCAGTGACGGGGGGCACATGAACACTGAAGCTTTCTTT	CASSDGGHMNTEAFF
-	-	TRBV11-2	TRBJ1-1	TGTGCCAGCAGCTACGGGGTGAGGGACACTGAAGCTTTCTTT	CASSYGVRDTEAFF
-	TRBD1	TRBV28	TRBJ2-7	TGTGCCAGCAGTTCTGAGGGACAGCACTCCTACGAGCAGTACTTC	CASSSEGQHSYEQYF
-	TRBD2	TRBV4-1	TRBJ2-3	TGCGCCAGCAGCCAAGGACTAGCGGGGGACACAGATACGCAGTATTTT	CASSQGLAGDTDTQYF
-	TRBD1	TRBV7-2	TRBJ2-5	TGTGCCAGCACGGGACAGGTGGGAGAGACCCAGTACTTC	CASTGQVGETQYF
once	-	TRBV25-1	TRBJ2-3	TGTGCCAGCGGTCTCGGGGAGTCTAGCACAGATACGCAGTATTTT	CASGLGESSTDTQYF
-	-	TRBV11-3	TRBJ1-1	TGTGCCAGCAGCTTAGTCGGGTATGACTTAGAAGCTTTCTTT	CASSLVGYDLEAFF
-	-	TRBV5-1	TRBJ2-5	TGCGCCAGCAGCGGCGGGACAGTTAAAGAGACCCAGTACTTC	CASSGGTVKETQYF
-	-	TRBV10-2	TRBJ1-5	TGCGCCTGCGGCAGGGGTCTTTATCAGCCCCAGCATTTT	CACGRGLYQPQHF
-	TRBD1	TRBV6-1	TRBJ2-5	TGTGCCAGCAGACTCGGGACAGGGGGCGAGACCCAGTACTTC	CASRLGTGGETQYF
once	TRBD1	TRBV6-5	TRBJ1-2	TGTGCCAGCAGTTACGGTTCAGGGGGCTTTGGCTATGGCTACACCTTC	CASSYGSGGFGYGYTF
-	-	TRBV18	TRBJ1-1	TGTGCCAGCTCCCCAGGAGGCGCCTCGGCTGAAGCTTTCTTT	CASSPGGASAEAFF
-	-	TRBV5-4	TRBJ1-2	TGTGCCAGCAGTTTGATACGGTGGGGGCACTATGGCTACACCTTC	CASSLIRWGHYGYTF
-	TRBD2	TRBV11-3	TRBJ2-1	TGTGCCAGCAGCTCCAGTCGAGCGGGAGCCCATGAGCAGTTCTTC	CASSSSRAGAHEQFF
-	-	TRBV5-4	TRBJ2-2	TGTGCCAGCAGCTTGGTATCTGGGGGCCGCACCGGGGAGCTGTTTTTT	CASSLVSGGRTGELFF
few	-	TRBV28	TRBJ1-1	TGTGCCAGCAGTTCGGGGAGCACTGAAGCTTTCTTT	CASSSGSTEAFF
-	TRBD1	TRBV6-1	TRBJ1-6	TGTGCCAGCAGTGTTGCGACAGGGGGCGCTGATAATTCACCCCTCCACTTT	CASSVATGGADNSPLHF
-	TRBD2	TRBV10-1	TRBJ2-1	TGCGCCAGCAGTGGAGCGGGAGGTATATTCTTC	CASSGAGGIFF
once	-	TRBV18	TRBJ2-7	TGTGCCAGCTCACCACCAGCGGCCTCCTACGAGCAGTACTTC	CASSPPAASYEQYF
-	-	TRBV28	TRBJ2-7	TGTGCCAGCAGTTCCCAATACGAGCAGTACTTC	CASSSQYEQYF
-	TRBD1	TRBV18	TRBJ1-1	TGTGCCAGCTCACCACCGCAGGGGGGGAACACTGAAGCTTTCTTT	CASSPPQGGNTEAFF
-	TRBD2	TRBV19	TRBJ2-2	TGTGCCAGTAGTATGGGCCGGTCGGGAGGGCCGAACACCGGGGAGCTGTTTTTT	CASSMGRSGGPNTGELFF
-	-	TRBV29-1	TRBJ1-3	TGCAGCGTGGACAGTCCCGGAGGAAACACCATATATTTT	CSVDSPGGNTIYF
-	TRBD2	TRBV29-1	TRBJ2-2	TGCAGCGTTGGACTAGCGAGAAACACCGGGGAGCTGTTTTTT	CSVGLARNTGELFF
-	TRBD1	TRBV14	TRBJ2-7	TGTGCCAGCAGCTGGGACAGCCTCTACGAGCAGTACTTC	CASSWDSLYEQYF